This note documents a single TCR beta chain sequence. Antigen unknown. The sample belongs to a study of OX40 agonist ivuxolimab in advanced cancers. Looking at the study overall: At 0.01 to 10 mg/kg, ivuxolimab was administered intravenously to patients every 2 weeks. With a range of about 20 to 79, age averaged about 58 years, and nearly 85% were male. Three partial responders included one hepatocellular carcinoma patient and two cutaneous melanoma patients. Study results and caveats: Clonal expansion among partial responders at 0.1-3.0 mg/kg ranked near the lowest.

This table comes from immunoSEQ multiplex PCR, and its TCRdb copy is limited to in-frame clones, with some not included. Of about 46,000 clones listed, 82% are singletons. The germline V and J ends were trimmed by 5 bases and 8 bases, with 15 bases remaining between them. From germline, CDR1 is SGHVS and CDR2 FQNEAQ. The CDR3 length is 14 residues. The material was CD4+ or CD8+ T cells sorted from blood, obtained in a trial of the OX40 agonist ivuxolimab. The sequence was obtained from an adult with an advanced solid tumor such as melanoma, head and neck, liver or kidney cancer. This chain joins TRBV7-8 and TRBJ1-4; a possible D gene is TRBD1 (5 bases). CDR3: CASSNGGVGEKLFF. The CDR3 nucleotides are TGTGCCAGCAGCAATGGGGGGGTTGGGGAAAAACTGTTTTTT.